This T cell receptor (beta chain) was recorded in a study of technical replicates of blood from several donors. Only in-frame clones appear in the TCRdb table, and some are missing; sequencing was by immunoSEQ multiplex PCR. The sample consists of tens of thousands of clones, 91% of them appearing once. The germline V gene has CDR1 KGHSH and CDR2 LQKENI. The CDR3 totals 17 residues. After removal of 3 bases from V and 1 base from J, the junction contained 6 bases not matched to a gene. The receptor comes from a human donor in good health. Some clones in this sample may be carry-over from other donors' samples. The V call is TRBV18, the J call TRBJ2-1, with TRBD1 matching 10 bases. Material: T cells isolated from PBMCs. CDR3 in DNA: TGTGCCAGCTCACCGAGGACAGGGGGAAGTTCCTACAATGAGCAGTTCTTC. Amino acids: CASSPRTGGSSYNEQFF.